This TCR beta chain was obtained from a study of T cell changes during pregnancy in multiple sclerosis. Generated by immunoSEQ multiplex PCR, the TCRdb table keeps only in-frame clones and is missing some. This repertoire shows approximately 88,000 clones, around 94% found once; its top ten account for about 0.78%. This CDR3 comprises 14 residues. This chain connects TRBV21-1 to TRBJ2-3; no DNA check was done on the table's D call, TRBD2. TRBV21-1 is given as a pseudogene. The sample here was peripheral blood, taken in the third trimester of pregnancy. This sequence was found in a female donor with multiple sclerosis, enrolled in a pregnancy study. CDR3 coding DNA: TGTGCCAGCAGCAAAGATAGCGGCACAGATACGCAGTATTTT. Its translation: CASSKDSGTDTQYF.